One and the same sample provided the 14 T cell receptor beta chains below, sequenced in a study of T cell repertoires in cytomegalovirus infection. Their specific antigens are unknown. MiXCR was run by TCRdb on the reads, yielding one entry per CDR3 protein. The sample lists under 70,000 distinct CDR3 sequences, 33% occurring once. Sequencing was performed on PBMCs, sequenced either directly or after in vitro stimulation (not recorded which). Receptors originate from a human donor in good health (CMV status not recorded). Some clones in this sample may be carry-over from other donors' samples.

This clonotype was seen a few times. The chain recombines TRBV4-1 with TRBJ1-6, with 9 bases that match TRBD1. This CDR3 comprises 14 residues. J was trimmed by 9 bases and V by 3 bases; bases with no gene match: 3. CDR1 and CDR2 from the germline V gene are MGHRA and YSYEKL. The CDR3 loop reads CASSHGQGSSPLHF. Written as DNA, the CDR3 is TGCGCCAGCAGCCACGGACAGGGGTCTTCACCCCTCCACTTT.

This clonotype appeared a few times. The rearrangement joins TRBV11-2 to TRBJ2-3; 10 bases map to TRBD1. The CDR3 contains 13 residues. Germline CDR1 is SGHAT and CDR2 is FQNNGV. The V gene end was trimmed by 5 bases and the J gene end by 11 bases; junction bases not matched to a gene: 7. CDR3 DNA sequence: TGTGCCAGCAGCACTAGGGACAGGGGCCGGCAGTATTTT. Residues: CASSTRDRGRQYF.

This clonotype has ten or more counts. This chain's CDR3 is CASSFPRNTGFDTGGYEQYF. The CDR3 region has the DNA TGTGCCAGCAGCTTTCCCAGGAACACCGGGTTCGATACCGGAGGCTACGAGCAGTACTTC. The V gene is TRBV7-8, the J gene TRBJ2-7; D perhaps matches TRBD2 (5 bases). CDR3 length: 20 residues. The V gene's germline CDR1 is SGHVS and CDR2 FQNEAQ. V gave up 3 bases and J gave up 3 bases, with 30 bases separating them. Full variable domain (remainder filled in from reference TRBV7-8 and TRBJ2-7): GAGVSQSPRYKVAKRGQDVALRCDPISGHVSLFWYQQALGQGPEFLTYFQNEAQLDKSGLPSDRFFAERPEGSVSTLKIQRTQQEDSAVYLCASSFPRNTGFDTGGYEQYFGPGTRLTVT.

Points on this clonotype: A much bigger clone sits one base away, suggesting this may be a read error. The chain has TRBV7-8 and TRBJ2-7; unclear D gene. Germline lookup yields CDR1 SGHVS and CDR2 FQNEAQ. Trimming took 8 bases from V and 0 from J, leaving 14 bases between them. The CDR3 is 14 residues long. The CDR3, as DNA: TGTGCCAGCGGCTACGACCCGAGCTCCTACGAGCAGTACTTC. This translates into CASGYDPSSYEQYF.

This clonotype has just a few counts. The chain employs TRBV12-5 and TRBJ2-7; TRBD1 aligns across 10 bases. V shed 1 base, J shed 1 base, and the junction held 7 bases outside the gene matches. CDR3 length: 17 residues. The germline gives CDR1 LGHNT, CDR2 FRNRAP. This CDR3 reads CASGLGPGQGFSYEQYF. CDR3 nucleotide sequence: TGTGCTAGTGGTTTGGGGCCGGGACAGGGGTTTTCCTACGAGCAGTACTTC.

The rearrangement links TRBV27 to TRBJ2-1, with a possible D match to TRBD2 (5 bases). CDR3 length: 15 amino acids. The V gene's germline CDR1 is MNHEY and CDR2 SMNVEV (reference sequence). V lost 8 bases to trimming and J lost 5 bases, with 19 bases between them. CDR3 sequence reads: CASGARGRVHNEQFF. In nucleotides, the CDR3 is TGTGCCAGCGGAGCCCGGGGTCGAGTCCACAATGAGCAGTTCTTC.

The chain joins TRBV18 to TRBJ1-1; TRBD1 aligns across 8 bases. V shed 3 bases and J 1 base; nucleotides not matched to a gene: 1. Germline V lookup: CDR1 KGHSH, CDR2 LQKENI. The CDR3 contains 14 residues. The chain's CDR3 is CASSPGTGNTEAFF. The CDR3 DNA sequence: TGTGCCAGCTCACCCGGGACAGGGAACACTGAAGCTTTCTTT.

This clonotype has more than one count but fewer than ten. V gene TRBV29-1 combines with J gene TRBJ1-1; tentatively, D is TRBD1 (6 bases). There are 13 residues in the CDR3. Germline CDR1 SQVTM, CDR2 ANQGSEA. V gave up 5 bases and J gave up 0 bases, with 10 bases separating them. The CDR3 coding sequence is TGCAGCGTTCACAGGGAAATGAACACTGAAGCTTTCTTT. Translated, it gives CSVHREMNTEAFF.

The V and J genes are TRBV5-1 and TRBJ1-4; 8 nucleotides line up with TRBD1. The CDR3 totals 15 residues. The germline V gene encodes CDR1 SGHRS and CDR2 YFSETQ. V was clipped by 4 bases and J by 3 bases; unmatched bases: 5. CDR3 sequence (DNA): TGCGCCAGCAGCCCACCGGGACAGGCTAATGAAAAACTGTTTTTT. Translating gives CASSPPGQANEKLFF. The variable domain in full, completed from reference TRBV5-1 and TRBJ1-4, reads KAGVTQTPRYLIKTRGQQVTLSCSPISGHRSVSWYQQTPGQGLQFLFEYFSETQRNKGNFPGRFSGRQFSNSRSEMNVSTLELGDSALYLCASSPPGQANEKLFFGSGTQLSVL.

A word on this clonotype: The junction does not match germline at one end; this may be a read error. The chain recombines TRBV5-3 with TRBJ1-6, with D possibly TRBD1 on 5 matching bases. TRBV5-3 is known as an ORF, though its function is uncertain. CDR3 length equals 14 residues. In DNA form, the CDR3 reads TGTGCCAGCAGCTTGCCCCAGGGACGCTCACCCCTCCACTTT. Translating it yields CASSLPQGRSPLHF.

J is TRBJ2-3 and V is TRBV20-1, with a weak D call TRBD2 (6 bases). The CDR3 runs to 16 residues. Germline V gene sequence: CDR1 DFQATT, CDR2 SNEGSKA (reference sequence). The germline V and J ends were trimmed by 3 bases and 2 bases, with 18 bases remaining between them. CDR3 sequence (DNA): TGCAGTGCTAGCGCGTTGGCGGGAAAACCCACAGATACGCAGTATTTT. Encoded protein: CSASALAGKPTDTQYF.

The chain employs TRBV7-8 and TRBJ2-7; 9 bases are shared with TRBD1. From germline, CDR1 is SGHVS and CDR2 FQNEAQ. The CDR3 is 15 residues long. The V segment lost 5 bases and the J segment 0 bases; nucleotides outside the gene matches: 5. This chain's CDR3 is CASSPRDRASYEQYF. CDR3 coding DNA: TGTGCCAGCAGCCCCCGGGACAGGGCCTCCTACGAGCAGTACTTC.

This clonotype was picked up many times. The chain has TRBV20-1 and TRBJ2-3; D possibly corresponds to TRBD2 (6 bases). Deletions cut 0 bases from V and 3 bases from J, with 16 bases between. Germline V gene data show CDR1 as DFQATT and CDR2 as SNEGSKA (reference sequence). The length of the CDR3 is 16 residues. CDR3 sequence reads: CSARDPIPSVTDTQYF. CDR3 nucleotides: TGCAGTGCTAGAGACCCGATTCCTAGCGTTACAGATACGCAGTATTTT.

V is TRBV2 and J is TRBJ1-3, with unresolved D. Germline V gene data show CDR1 as SNHLY and CDR2 as FYNNEI. The CDR3 runs to 14 residues. V lost 3 bases and J lost 3, with 9 bases in between. The CDR3 reads CASSEVRSGNTIYF. The CDR3 nucleotides read TGTGCCAGCAGTGAGGTCCGGAGTGGAAACACCATATATTTT.